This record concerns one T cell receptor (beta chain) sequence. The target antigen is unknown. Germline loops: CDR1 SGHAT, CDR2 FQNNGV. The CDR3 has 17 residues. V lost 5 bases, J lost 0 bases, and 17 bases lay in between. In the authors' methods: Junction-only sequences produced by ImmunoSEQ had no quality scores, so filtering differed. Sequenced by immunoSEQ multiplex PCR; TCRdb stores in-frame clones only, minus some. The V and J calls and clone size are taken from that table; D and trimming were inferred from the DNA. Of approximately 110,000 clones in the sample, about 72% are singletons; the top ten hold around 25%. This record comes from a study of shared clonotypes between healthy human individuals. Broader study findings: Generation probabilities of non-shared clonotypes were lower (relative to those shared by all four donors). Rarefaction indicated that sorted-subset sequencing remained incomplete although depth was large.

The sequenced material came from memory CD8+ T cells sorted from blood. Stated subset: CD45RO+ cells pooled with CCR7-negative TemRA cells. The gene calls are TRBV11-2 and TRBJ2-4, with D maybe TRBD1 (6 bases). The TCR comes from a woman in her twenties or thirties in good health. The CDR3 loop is CASSAHRAHSAKNIQYF. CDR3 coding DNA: TGTGCCAGCAGCGCACACAGGGCCCACTCAGCCAAAAACATTCAGTACTTC.